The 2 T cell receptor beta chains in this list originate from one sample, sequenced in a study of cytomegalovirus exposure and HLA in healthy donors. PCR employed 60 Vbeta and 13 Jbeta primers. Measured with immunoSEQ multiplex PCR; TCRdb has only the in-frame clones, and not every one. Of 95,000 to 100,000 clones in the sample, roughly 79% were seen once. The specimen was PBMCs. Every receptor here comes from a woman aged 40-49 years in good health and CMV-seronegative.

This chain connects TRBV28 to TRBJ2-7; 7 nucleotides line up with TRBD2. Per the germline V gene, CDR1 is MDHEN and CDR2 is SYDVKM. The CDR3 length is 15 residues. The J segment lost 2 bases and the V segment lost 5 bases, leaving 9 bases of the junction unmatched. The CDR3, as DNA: TGTGCCAGCAGTGACCCTTTGGCGGGAGCCTACGAGCAGTACTTC. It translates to CASSDPLAGAYEQYF.

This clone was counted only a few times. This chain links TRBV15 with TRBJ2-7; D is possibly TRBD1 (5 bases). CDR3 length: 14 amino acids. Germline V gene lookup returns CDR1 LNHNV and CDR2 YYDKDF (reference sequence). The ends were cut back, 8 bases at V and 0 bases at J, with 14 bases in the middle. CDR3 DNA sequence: TGTGCCACCCGACAGACTCCAATCTCCTACGAGCAGTACTTC. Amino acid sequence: CATRQTPISYEQYF.